This T cell receptor (beta chain) was retrieved from a study of T cell responses to AZD1222 COVID-19 vaccine. Germline V CDR1 and CDR2: MNHEY, SVGEGT. V was pared by 5 bases and J by 9 bases, with 11 bases between. This CDR3 has 12 residues. A note on this clone: Its antigen is not identified.

Assay used: immunoSEQ multiplex PCR; TCRdb lists only in-frame clones, some missing. The data hold roughly 200,000 clones, with 80% to 95% observed a single time. Regarding the study as a whole: Per reports, nearly half of all spike-specific TCRs target regions that are unmutated in variants. Spike was spanned by vaccine-associated CD4 TCRs, which were dominant at 160-218 and 743-854.

The gene calls are TRBV6-2 or TRBV6-3 and TRBJ1-5; D may be TRBD1 (5 bases). Here the sequenced sample was peripheral blood, taken on day 0 of AZD1222 vaccination. This TCR derives from an adult in good health. CDR3 in amino acids: CASSSEGRPQHF. DNA for the CDR3: TGTGCCAGCAGTAGCGAGGGACGGCCCCAGCATTTT.